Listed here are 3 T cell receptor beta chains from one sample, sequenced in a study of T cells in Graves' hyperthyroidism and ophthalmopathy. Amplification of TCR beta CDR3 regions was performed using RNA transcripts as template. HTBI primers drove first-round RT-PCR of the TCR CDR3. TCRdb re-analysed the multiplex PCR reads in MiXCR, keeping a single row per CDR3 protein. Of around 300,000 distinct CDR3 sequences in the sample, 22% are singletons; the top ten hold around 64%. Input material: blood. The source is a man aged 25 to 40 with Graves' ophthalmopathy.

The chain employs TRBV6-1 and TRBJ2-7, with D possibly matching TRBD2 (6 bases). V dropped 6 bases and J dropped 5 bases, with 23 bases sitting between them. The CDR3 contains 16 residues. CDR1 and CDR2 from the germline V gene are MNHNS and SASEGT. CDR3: CASRETGRQWGDEQYF. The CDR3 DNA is TGTGCCAGCAGAGAAACTGGACGGCAATGGGGGGACGAGCAGTACTTC.

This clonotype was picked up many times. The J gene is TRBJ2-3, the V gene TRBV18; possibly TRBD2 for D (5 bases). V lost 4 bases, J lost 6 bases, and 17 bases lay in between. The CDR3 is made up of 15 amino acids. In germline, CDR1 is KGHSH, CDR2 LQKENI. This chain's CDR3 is CASSRSESGWDTQYF. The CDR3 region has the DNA TGTGCCAGCTCACGTTCAGAGAGCGGATGGGATACGCAGTATTTT.

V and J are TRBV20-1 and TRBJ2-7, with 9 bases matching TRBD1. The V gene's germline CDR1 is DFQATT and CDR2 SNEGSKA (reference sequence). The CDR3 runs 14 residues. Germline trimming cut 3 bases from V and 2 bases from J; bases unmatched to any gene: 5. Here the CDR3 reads CSASGTGKTYEQYF. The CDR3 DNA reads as TGCAGTGCTAGTGGGACAGGGAAAACCTACGAGCAGTACTTC.